The 25 T cell receptor beta chains listed next were all sequenced from one sample in a study of cytomegalovirus exposure and HLA in healthy donors. Use of 60 Vbeta and 13 Jbeta primers characterized the PCR. The protocol was immunoSEQ multiplex PCR, while the TCRdb copy is restricted to in-frame clones and leaves out a portion. This sample lists 100,000 to 150,000 clones; its ten largest clones have approximately 1.7%. The sample consisted of PBMCs. The receptors were sampled from a woman between 40 and 55 years old in good health and CMV-seropositive.

V is TRBV21-1 and J is TRBJ2-7; the table's D call TRBD1 went unverified against the DNA. TRBV21-1 is assigned pseudogene status. This CDR3 is built from 15 residues. The CDR3 DNA sequence: TGTGCCAGCAGCTCGCAGACAGGTGGCTCCTACGAGCAGTACTTC. It yields the protein CASSSQTGGSYEQYF.

This chain uses TRBV21-1 with TRBJ1-3; the DNA was not used to check the table's D call, TRBD1. TRBV21-1 is an annotated pseudogene. The CDR3 has 11 amino acids. The CDR3 loop reads CALKGPNTIYF. The CDR3 DNA sequence: TGTGCCCTAAAGGGGCCGAACACCATATATTTT.

V gene TRBV7-2 combines with J gene TRBJ2-7; the D gene is possibly TRBD1 (6 bases). Trimming removed 5 bases at V and 5 bases at J, with 13 bases between. CDR1 is SGHTA and CDR2 is FQGNSA in the germline V gene. The CDR3 runs to 13 residues. The CDR3 spells CASSPSDRDEQYF. The CDR3, as DNA: TGTGCCAGCAGCCCTTCGGACAGAGACGAGCAGTACTTC.

The J gene is TRBJ2-1, the V gene TRBV11-3, with TRBD2 matching 9 bases. V was clipped by 4 bases and J by 7 bases; unmatched bases: 11. The length of the CDR3 is 16 residues. Per the germline V gene, CDR1 is SGHNT and CDR2 is YENEEA. CDR3 loop: CASSSAMAGGPNEQFF. DNA for the CDR3: TGTGCCAGCAGCTCCGCTATGGCGGGAGGGCCGAATGAGCAGTTCTTC. The variable domain in full, with the rest retrieved from reference TRBV11-3 and TRBJ2-1, is EAGVVQSPRYKIIEKKQPVAFWCNPISGHNTLYWYLQNLGQGPELLIRYENEEAVDDSQLPKDRFSAERLKGVDSTLKIQPAELGDSAVYLCASSSAMAGGPNEQFFGPGTRLTVL.

The V and J genes are TRBV25-1 and TRBJ2-1; TRBD2 might be the D (6 bases). This CDR3 has 14 residues. Germline loops: CDR1 MGHDK, CDR2 SYGVNS. Trimming removed 2 bases from V and 2 bases from J, with 7 bases in between. The CDR3 reads CASSEGGAYNEQFF. The CDR3 DNA sequence: TGTGCCAGCAGTGAAGGAGGGGCCTACAATGAGCAGTTCTTC.

The genes are TRBV27 and TRBJ1-2; no reliable D call. V lost 5 bases and J lost 5, with 15 bases in between. The CDR3 has 14 amino acids. Germline V lookup: CDR1 MNHEY, CDR2 SMNVEV (reference sequence). The CDR3 spells CASSHEAGVYGYTF. As DNA, the CDR3 is TGTGCCAGCAGTCATGAGGCCGGGGTGTATGGCTACACCTTC.

The J gene is TRBJ1-3, the V gene TRBV5-1, with 8 bases identical to TRBD1. Germline CDR1 reads SGHRS; CDR2 reads YFSETQ. Unmatched junction bases numbered 5, after V lost 3 bases and J lost 0 bases. The CDR3 runs to 16 residues. In DNA, the CDR3 is TGCGCCAGCAGCTCCAGGGGGCAGTTCTCTGGAAACACCATATATTTT. Translating gives CASSSRGQFSGNTIYF.

J is TRBJ1-4 and V is TRBV7-9, with 7 positions matching TRBD1. The CDR3 is 16 amino acids. J gave up 3 bases and V 1 base, and 5 bases lay outside the gene matches. CDR1 SEHNR and CDR2 FQNEAQ come from the germline V gene (reference sequence). The CDR3 coding sequence is TGTGCCAGCAGCTTAGGCTACAGGGGAGCTAATGAAAAACTGTTTTTT. Translation gives CASSLGYRGANEKLFF. The full variable domain, in which reference TRBV7-9 and TRBJ1-4 provide the parts outside the CDR3, is DTGVSQNPRHKITKRGQNVTFRCDPISEHNRLYWYRQTLGQGPEFLTYFQNEAQLEKSRLLSDRFSAERPKGSFSTLEIQRTEQGDSAMYLCASSLGYRGANEKLFFGSGTQLSVL.

This sequence joins TRBV9 and TRBJ2-2; 9 nucleotides agree with TRBD2. CDR3 size: 14 residues. Germline loops: CDR1 SGDLS, CDR2 YYNGEE. The J segment lost 8 bases and the V segment lost 2 bases, leaving 4 bases of the junction unmatched. This CDR3 reads CASSVAGGLGELFF. CDR3 nucleotide sequence: TGTGCCAGCAGCGTTGCGGGAGGGCTTGGGGAGCTGTTTTTT.

The chain joins TRBV23-1 to TRBJ1-5; 7 bases line up with TRBD1. TRBV23-1 is designated an ORF whose function remains uncertain. The V gene end was trimmed by 6 bases and the J gene end by 4 bases; junction bases not matched to a gene: 6. This CDR3 spans 14 amino acids. The CDR3: CASRQDRANQPQHF. The DNA for the CDR3 is TGCGCCAGCAGACAAGACAGGGCTAATCAGCCCCAGCATTTT.

The rearrangement uses TRBV9 and TRBJ1-2, with 9 bases matching TRBD1. Losses at the gene ends were 3 bases for V and 1 base for J; bases not matched to a gene: 10. The CDR3 spans 17 residues. CDR1 and CDR2 (germline): SGDLS, YYNGEE. The CDR3 region has the DNA TGTGCCAGCAGCGCAGCTTCACAGGGGGCGCTTAACTATGGCTACACCTTC. This encodes CASSAASQGALNYGYTF.

The CDR3 is CASSVSLASGLHSSYNEQFF. The CDR3 DNA reads as TGTGCCAGCAGCGTTAGTTTGGCTAGCGGCCTTCATAGCTCCTACAATGAGCAGTTCTTC. The chain carries TRBV9 and TRBJ2-1; 7 bases agree with TRBD2. The CDR3 has 20 amino acids. V shed 2 bases and J 0 bases; nucleotides not matched to a gene: 17. The germline CDR1 and CDR2 sequences are SGDLS and YYNGEE.

V gene TRBV2 combines with J gene TRBJ2-1; D call uncertain. The V end lost 3 bases, the J end lost 1 base, and 7 bases lay between the germline ends. This CDR3 has 14 amino acids. CDR1 is SNHLY and CDR2 is FYNNEI in the germline V gene. The CDR3 nucleotides are TGTGCCAGCAGTGACGAGGTTTCCTACAATGAGCAGTTCTTC. Translation gives CASSDEVSYNEQFF.

This sequence joins TRBV5-1 and TRBJ1-1; 9 bases agree with TRBD1. The V gene end was trimmed by 0 bases and the J gene end by 3 bases; junction bases not matched to a gene: 3. This CDR3 has 15 residues. CDR1 is SGHRS, CDR2 YFSETQ, per germline. The chain's CDR3 is CASSLGTGEDTEAFF. CDR3 nucleotide sequence: TGCGCCAGCAGCTTGGGGACAGGGGAGGACACTGAAGCTTTCTTT. The whole variable domain, remainder taken from reference TRBV5-1 and TRBJ1-1, is KAGVTQTPRYLIKTRGQQVTLSCSPISGHRSVSWYQQTPGQGLQFLFEYFSETQRNKGNFPGRFSGRQFSNSRSEMNVSTLELGDSALYLCASSLGTGEDTEAFFGQGTRLTVV.

V gene TRBV28 combines with J gene TRBJ1-5, with TRBD1 matching over 9 bases. Germline assignment: CDR1 MDHEN and CDR2 SYDVKM. V lost 6 bases, J lost 7 bases, and 16 bases stayed unmatched. The CDR3 loop spans 17 amino acids. CDR3 amino acids: CASSPGQGIRTWQPQHF. The DNA for the CDR3 is TGTGCCAGCAGCCCCGGACAGGGGATTCGGACGTGGCAGCCCCAGCATTTT.

The genes are TRBV7-8 and TRBJ1-1; D possibly corresponds to TRBD1 (6 bases). Looked up from germline, CDR1 is SGHVS and CDR2 is FQNEAQ. CDR3 length equals 12 residues. V dropped 4 bases and J dropped 3 bases, with 6 bases sitting between them. CDR3 in DNA: TGTGCCAGCAGCTACAGGGACACTGAAGCTTTCTTT. Translation: CASSYRDTEAFF. The full variable domain, its missing parts supplied by reference TRBV7-8 and TRBJ1-1, is GAGVSQSPRYKVAKRGQDVALRCDPISGHVSLFWYQQALGQGPEFLTYFQNEAQLDKSGLPSDRFFAERPEGSVSTLKIQRTQQEDSAVYLCASSYRDTEAFFGQGTRLTVV.

The chain is built from TRBV27 and TRBJ2-7; a possible D gene is TRBD1 (6 bases). Trimming stripped 0 bases from V and 7 bases from J, with 25 bases between. Germline V gene lookup returns CDR1 MNHEY and CDR2 SMNVEV (reference sequence). The CDR3 contains 18 residues. CDR3 sequence reads: CASSLSRAETGKVREQYF. CDR3 DNA: TGTGCCAGCAGTTTATCGAGGGCGGAGACAGGAAAAGTGAGGGAGCAGTACTTC.

This chain connects TRBV5-4 to TRBJ2-3; D gene ambiguous. CDR3 length: 13 residues. Trimming took 0 bases from V and 5 from J, leaving 7 bases between them. The V gene's germline CDR1 is SGHNT and CDR2 YYREEE (reference sequence). The CDR3 DNA reads TGTGCCAGCAGCTTGGTGCCGGGAGATACGCAGTATTTT. This gives the protein CASSLVPGDTQYF. The full variable domain, rest sourced from reference TRBV5-4 and TRBJ2-3, is ETGVTQSPTHLIKTRGQQVTLRCSSQSGHNTVSWYQQALGQGPQFIFQYYREEENGRGNFPPRFSGLQFPNYSSELNVNALELDDSALYLCASSLVPGDTQYFGPGTRLTVL.

V gene TRBV10-3 combines with J gene TRBJ2-1; 8 nucleotides line up with TRBD2. With 4 bases clipped from V and 3 bases from J, the junction kept 5 bases outside the gene matches. CDR1 and CDR2 (germline): ENHRY, SYGVKD. The CDR3 runs 15 residues. The CDR3 here is CAISGAGGIYNEQFF. CDR3 nucleotides: TGTGCCATCAGTGGGGCGGGAGGTATCTACAATGAGCAGTTCTTC.

The chain uses TRBV6-1 and TRBJ1-1; D gene ambiguous. Trimming pared 4 bases from V and 5 bases from J, leaving 11 bases between. In germline, CDR1 is MNHNS, CDR2 SASEGT. CDR3 length: 13 amino acids. CDR3 coding DNA: TGTGCCAGCAGTGGAGGGAAGGAGACTGAAGCTTTCTTT. It yields the protein CASSGGKETEAFF.

The chain carries TRBV19 and TRBJ2-2; 8 bases agree with TRBD1. The V gene end was trimmed by 4 bases and the J gene end by 9 bases; junction bases not matched to a gene: 10. The CDR3 contains 15 residues. CDR1 LNHDA and CDR2 SQIVND come from the germline V gene (reference sequence). DNA of the CDR3: TGTGCCAGTAGTACGGACAGGGAGAATCGGTGGGAGCTGTTTTTT. It yields the protein CASSTDRENRWELFF.

The chain uses TRBV28 and TRBJ1-6; TRBD1 matches at 8 bases. V shed 4 bases, J shed 7 bases, and the junction held 9 bases outside the gene matches. The CDR3 has 16 residues. Looked up from germline, CDR1 is MDHEN and CDR2 is SYDVKM. The CDR3 sequence is CASSSALTGENSPLHF. The CDR3 bases are TGTGCCAGCAGTTCCGCCTTGACAGGGGAAAATTCACCCCTCCACTTT.

The J gene is TRBJ2-5, the V gene TRBV6-5, with 8 bases that match TRBD2. CDR1 and CDR2 from the germline V gene are MNHEY and SVGAGI. The CDR3 totals 14 residues. The ends lost 5 bases at V and 2 bases at J; junction bases unmatched: 4. CDR3 nucleotide sequence: TGTGCCAGCAGTCCGGGACTAGTACAAGAGACCCAGTACTTC. This encodes CASSPGLVQETQYF.

The V gene is TRBV19, the J gene TRBJ1-1, with no clear D. V gave up 6 bases and J gave up 0 bases, with 5 bases separating them. Germline-derived CDR1 and CDR2 are LNHDA and SQIVND (reference sequence). CDR3 size: 12 residues. The CDR3 loop reads CASSFVNTEAFF. The CDR3 DNA is TGTGCCAGTAGCTTCGTGAACACTGAAGCTTTCTTT.

The rearrangement links TRBV27 to TRBJ2-3; 7 nucleotides agree with TRBD2. After removal of 5 bases from V and 7 bases from J, the junction contained 9 bases not matched to a gene. Germline values: CDR1 MNHEY, CDR2 SMNVEV (reference sequence). This CDR3 contains 14 residues. This CDR3 reads CASSTSANTNTQYF. CDR3 nucleotides: TGTGCCAGCAGTACTAGCGCCAACACGAATACGCAGTATTTT.